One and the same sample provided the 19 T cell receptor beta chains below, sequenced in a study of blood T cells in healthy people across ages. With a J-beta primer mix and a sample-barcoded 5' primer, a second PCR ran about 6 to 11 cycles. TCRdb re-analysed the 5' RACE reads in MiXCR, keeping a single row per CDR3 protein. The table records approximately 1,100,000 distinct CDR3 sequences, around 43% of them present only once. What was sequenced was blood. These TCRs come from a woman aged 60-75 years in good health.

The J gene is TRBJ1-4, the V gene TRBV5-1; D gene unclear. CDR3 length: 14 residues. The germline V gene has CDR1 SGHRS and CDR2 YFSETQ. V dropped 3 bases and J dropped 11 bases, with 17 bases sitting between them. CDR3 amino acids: CASSSVASGGKLFF. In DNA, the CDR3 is TGCGCCAGCAGCTCGGTGGCTTCGGGCGGTAAACTGTTTTTT.

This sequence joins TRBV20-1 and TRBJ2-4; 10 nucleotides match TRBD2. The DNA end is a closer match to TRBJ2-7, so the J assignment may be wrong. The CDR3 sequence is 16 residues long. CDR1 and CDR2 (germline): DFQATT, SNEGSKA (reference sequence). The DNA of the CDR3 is TGCAGTGCTAGAGATCCCGGGACTAGCGTATTCTACGAGCAGTACTTC. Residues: CSARDPGTSVFYEQYF.

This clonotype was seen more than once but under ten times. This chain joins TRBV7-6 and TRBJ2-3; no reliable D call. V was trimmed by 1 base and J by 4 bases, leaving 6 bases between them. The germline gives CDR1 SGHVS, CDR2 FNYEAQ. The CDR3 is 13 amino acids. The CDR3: CASSLESPDTQYF. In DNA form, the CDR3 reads TGTGCCAGCAGCTTAGAGAGCCCAGATACGCAGTATTTT.

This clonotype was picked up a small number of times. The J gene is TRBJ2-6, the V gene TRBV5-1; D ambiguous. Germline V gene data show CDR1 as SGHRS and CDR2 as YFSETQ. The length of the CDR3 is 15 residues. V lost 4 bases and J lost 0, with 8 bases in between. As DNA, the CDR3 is TGCGCCAGCAGCCCACCCGACTCTGGGGCCAACGTCCTGACTTTC. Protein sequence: CASSPPDSGANVLTF.

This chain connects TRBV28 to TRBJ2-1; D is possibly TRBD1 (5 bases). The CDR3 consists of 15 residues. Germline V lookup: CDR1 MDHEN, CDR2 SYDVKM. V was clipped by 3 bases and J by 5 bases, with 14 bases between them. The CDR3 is CASSFLGRVNNEQFF. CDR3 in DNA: TGTGCCAGCAGTTTTCTGGGCAGGGTTAACAATGAGCAGTTCTTC.

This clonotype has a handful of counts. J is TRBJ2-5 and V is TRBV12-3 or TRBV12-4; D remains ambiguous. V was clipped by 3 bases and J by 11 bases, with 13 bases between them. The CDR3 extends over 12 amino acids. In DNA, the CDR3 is TGTGCCAGCAGTTTCCCCTGGCAGGCGCAGTACTTC. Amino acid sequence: CASSFPWQAQYF.

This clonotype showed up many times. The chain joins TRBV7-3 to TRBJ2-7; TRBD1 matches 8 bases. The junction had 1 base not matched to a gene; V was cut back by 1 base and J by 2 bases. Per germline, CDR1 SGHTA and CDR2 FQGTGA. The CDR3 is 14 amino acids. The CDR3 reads CASSLMGQAYEQYF. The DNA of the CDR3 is TGTGCCAGCAGCTTAATGGGACAGGCCTACGAGCAGTACTTC.

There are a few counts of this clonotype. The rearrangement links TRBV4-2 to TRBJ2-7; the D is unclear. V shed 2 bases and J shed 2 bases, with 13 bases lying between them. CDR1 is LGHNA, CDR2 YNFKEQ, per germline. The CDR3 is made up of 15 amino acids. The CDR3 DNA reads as TGTGCCAGCAGCCAAAATCATGACGGACCCTACGAGCAGTACTTC. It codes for CASSQNHDGPYEQYF.

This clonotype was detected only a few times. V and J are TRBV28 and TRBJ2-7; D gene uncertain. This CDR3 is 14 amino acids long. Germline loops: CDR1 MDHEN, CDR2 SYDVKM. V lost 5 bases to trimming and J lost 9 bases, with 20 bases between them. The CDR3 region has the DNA TGTGCCAGCAGTCTAACTCGACTGCGCGGTGGGCAGTACTTC. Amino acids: CASSLTRLRGGQYF.

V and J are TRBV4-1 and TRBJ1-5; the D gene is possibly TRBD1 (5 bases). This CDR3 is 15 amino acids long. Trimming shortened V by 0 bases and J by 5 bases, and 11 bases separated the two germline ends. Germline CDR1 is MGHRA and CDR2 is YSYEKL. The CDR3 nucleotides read TGCGCCAGCAGCCAAGACGGCGGGGGACATCAGCCCCAGCATTTT. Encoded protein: CASSQDGGGHQPQHF.

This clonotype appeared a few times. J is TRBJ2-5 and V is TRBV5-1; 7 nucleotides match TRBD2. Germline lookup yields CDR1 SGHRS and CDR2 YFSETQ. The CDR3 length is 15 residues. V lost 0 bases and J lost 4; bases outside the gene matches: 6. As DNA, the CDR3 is TGCGCCAGCAGCTTGGTTGGACTAGTGTCAGAGACCCAGTACTTC. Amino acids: CASSLVGLVSETQYF.

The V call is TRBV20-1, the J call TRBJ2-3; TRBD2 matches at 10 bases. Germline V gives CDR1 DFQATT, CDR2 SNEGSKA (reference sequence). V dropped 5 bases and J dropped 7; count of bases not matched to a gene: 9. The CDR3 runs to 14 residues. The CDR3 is CSALKREGHYTQYF. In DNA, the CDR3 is TGCAGTGCTCTCAAGCGGGAGGGGCATTATACGCAGTATTTT.

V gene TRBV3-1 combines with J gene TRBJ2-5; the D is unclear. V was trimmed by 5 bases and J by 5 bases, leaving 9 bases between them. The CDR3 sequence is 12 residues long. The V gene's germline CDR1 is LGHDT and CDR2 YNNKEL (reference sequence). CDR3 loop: CASSYTSETQYF. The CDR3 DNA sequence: TGTGCCAGCAGCTATACGTCGGAGACCCAGTACTTC.

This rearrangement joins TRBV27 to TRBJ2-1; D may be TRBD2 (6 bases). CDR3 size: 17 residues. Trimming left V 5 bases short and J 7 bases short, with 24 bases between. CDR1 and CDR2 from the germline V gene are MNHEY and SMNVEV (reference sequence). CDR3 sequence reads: CASSGILAEPLGNEQFF. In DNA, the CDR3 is TGTGCCAGCAGTGGGATATTAGCGGAACCTCTGGGAAATGAGCAGTTCTTC.

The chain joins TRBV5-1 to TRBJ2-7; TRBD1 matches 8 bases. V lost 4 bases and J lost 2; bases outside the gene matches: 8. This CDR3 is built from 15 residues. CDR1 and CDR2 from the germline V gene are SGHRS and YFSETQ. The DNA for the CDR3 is TGCGCCAGCAGCGGGGGGACAGGACCTCCCTACGAGCAGTACTTC. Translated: CASSGGTGPPYEQYF.

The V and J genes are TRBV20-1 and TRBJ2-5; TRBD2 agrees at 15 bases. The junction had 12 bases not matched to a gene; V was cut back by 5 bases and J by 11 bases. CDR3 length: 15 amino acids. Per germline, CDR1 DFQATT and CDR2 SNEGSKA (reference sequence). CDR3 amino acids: CSAAGTSGRRYEQYF. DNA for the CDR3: TGCAGTGCTGCCGGGACTAGCGGGAGGAGGTATGAGCAGTACTTC.

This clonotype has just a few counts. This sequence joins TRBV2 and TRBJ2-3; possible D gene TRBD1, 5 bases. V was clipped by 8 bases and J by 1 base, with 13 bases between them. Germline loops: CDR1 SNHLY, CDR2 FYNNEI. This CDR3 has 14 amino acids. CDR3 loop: CASDEAGRTDTQYF. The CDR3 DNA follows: TGTGCCAGCGATGAGGCAGGGCGCACAGATACGCAGTATTTT. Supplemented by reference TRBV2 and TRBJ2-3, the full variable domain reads EPEVTQTPSHQVTQMGQEVILRCVPISNHLYFYWYRQILGQKVEFLVSFYNNEISEKSEIFDDQFSVERPDGSNFTLKIRSTKLEDSAMYFCASDEAGRTDTQYFGPGTRLTVL.

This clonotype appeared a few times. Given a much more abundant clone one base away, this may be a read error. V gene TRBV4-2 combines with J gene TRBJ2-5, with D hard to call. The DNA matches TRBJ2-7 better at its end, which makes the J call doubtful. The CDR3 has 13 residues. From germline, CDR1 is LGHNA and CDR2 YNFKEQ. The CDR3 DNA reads TGTGCCAGCAGCGTGCTGCGGTCCCACGAGCAGTACTTC. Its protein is CASSVLRSHEQYF.

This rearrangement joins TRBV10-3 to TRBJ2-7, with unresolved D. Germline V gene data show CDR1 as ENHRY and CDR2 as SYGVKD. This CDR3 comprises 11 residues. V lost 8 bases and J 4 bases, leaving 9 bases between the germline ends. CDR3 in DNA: TGTGCCATCGGAGCCACTTACGAGCAGTACTTC. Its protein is CAIGATYEQYF.